This T cell receptor beta chain stems from a study of intratumoral heterogeneity in liver cancer. Broadly, across the study: Across the full roughly 14-patient cohort, most patients were male and a median age of about 61 years was recorded. RNA-seq, DNA sequencing, TCR-seq and SNP array data from multiple regions of hepatocellular carcinoma specimens were combined in the study to investigate intratumor heterogeneity. The overall cohort comprised 70 to 75 multiregional samples from 14 HCC patients, with under 55 tumoral and approximately 20 adjacent nontumoral regions.

Beyond this particular receptor, the publication reports: Limitations acknowledged by the authors included a relatively low number of patients and under-sampled representation of tumor-infiltrating lymphocytes. Within each of the two sequenced patients, overall T cell clonality showed no significant difference between tumor regions. In each sequenced patient, tumor region a showed significantly more unique T-cell clonal expansions than tumor region b. TCR sequencing reportedly confirmed RNA-seq-based estimates of regional differences in tumor-infiltrating lymphocyte burden.

TCR beta chain CDR3 regions were sequenced from genomic DNA using the immunoSEQ assay. Primers annealing to V and J segments amplified rearranged VDJ segments. In the paper's pipeline: The ImmunoSeq Analyzer software was used to compute clonality and richness metrics. To find clones with differing abundance between regions, Fisher's exact test was applied together with a beta-binomial method for extra stringency. The source is immuneACCESS, and TCRdb retained only in-frame sequences with V and J called. Part of the clones is not carried over; for the studies checked, unresolved V genes explain less than half of this, and the remainder is unexplained. The V and J calls and clone size are taken from that table; D and trimming were inferred from the DNA. The sample table records roughly 3,600 clones; 40% to 55% of these occur just once. The top ten clonotypes cover 26% of the sample. Samples with the label H were taken from distinct, geographically separated regions of the hepatocellular carcinoma nodule. All patients had early-stage hepatocellular carcinoma and received no therapy before surgical resection. Sampled areas lacked macroscopic evidence of necrosis or hemorrhage. TCR sequencing (ImmunoSeq) was performed on multiple regions from two patients. Frozen resection tissue samples were collected at a distance of at least 1 cm from each other. Genomic DNA was extracted from bulk tissue using the DNeasy blood and tissue kit.

This clone has more than one count but fewer than ten. Its antigen is unknown. The sample holds no much larger clone one base away, and base qualities are not on file. The V end loses 5 bases and the J end loses 3 bases, and a stretch of 26 bases separates them. CDR1 and CDR2, looked up from the germline V gene, are SGHVS and FQNEAQ. Spanning cysteine to phenylalanine, the CDR3 consists of 18 amino acids. Kept here is only the CDR3 DNA, which spans 54 bases and is read in frame from base 1. The rearranged segments are TRBV7-8 and TRBJ2-7; tentative D gene TRBD2, with 6 bases matching. The material was tumor tissue, obtained before any cancer treatment. This sequence was found in a man aged 70-80 years with hepatocellular carcinoma. The nucleotide sequence reads TGTGCCAGCAGCCCAACTACTACAACCGGGACTGCCGGCTACGAGCAGTACTTC. Its protein is CASSPTTTTGTAGYEQYF.